These 5 T cell receptor beta chains share one sample of origin, sequenced in a study of T cell responses to AZD1222 COVID-19 vaccine. Clones were sequenced by immunoSEQ multiplex PCR, and TCRdb holds only the in-frame ones, with some missing. The data hold about 160,000 clones, with more than 90% observed a single time. The starting material was peripheral blood, obtained 28 days after the second AZD1222 dose. These receptors were collected from an adult who received the AZD1222 COVID-19 vaccine.

The V call is TRBV5-6, the J call TRBJ2-7; no firm D call. There are 14 residues in the CDR3. Germline values: CDR1 SGHDT, CDR2 YYEEEE. Trimming shortened V by 1 base and J by 3 bases, and 11 bases separated the two germline ends. The CDR3 nucleotides read TGTGCCAGCAGCTTGCCCGGAGCAGGCTACGAGCAGTACTTC. Its translation is CASSLPGAGYEQYF. The full variable domain, its missing parts supplied by reference TRBV5-6 and TRBJ2-7, is DAGVTQSPTHLIKTRGQQVTLRCSPKSGHDTVSWYQQALGQGPQFIFQYYEEEERQRGNFPDRFSGHQFPNYSSELNVNALLLGDSALYLCASSLPGAGYEQYFGPGTRLTVT.

The chain uses TRBV7-7 and TRBJ2-7; 8 nucleotides match TRBD1. The CDR3 runs 15 residues. After removal of 6 bases from V and 2 bases from J, the junction contained 9 bases not matched to a gene. Per germline, CDR1 SSHAT and CDR2 FNYEAQ (reference sequence). CDR3 DNA sequence: TGTGCCAGCAGTCCCGGACAGGGTAGACCCTACGAGCAGTACTTC. Translated, it gives CASSPGQGRPYEQYF.

This sequence joins TRBV3-1 (or the pseudogene TRBV3-2) and TRBJ1-5; 7 nucleotides agree with TRBD1. Germline V gene data show CDR1 as LGHDT and CDR2 as YNNKEL (reference sequence). CDR3 length equals 15 residues. V trimming: 0 bases; J trimming: 9 bases; junction bases outside the gene matches: 8. The CDR3: CASSQDSAGGRPQHF. For the CDR3, the DNA is TGTGCCAGCAGCCAAGATAGCGCAGGGGGGCGGCCCCAGCATTTT.

The J gene is TRBJ2-7, the V gene TRBV6-2 or TRBV6-3; 13 bases match TRBD2. From germline, CDR1 is MNHEY and CDR2 SVGEGT. V was clipped by 2 bases and J by 3 bases; unmatched bases: 4. This CDR3 is 16 amino acids long. The CDR3 is CASSYAGTSGVYEQYF. In DNA, the CDR3 is TGTGCCAGCAGTTACGCCGGGACTAGCGGGGTCTACGAGCAGTACTTC.

The chain uses TRBV6-6 and TRBJ2-7; TRBD1 matches at 10 bases. V was pared by 5 bases and J by 7 bases, with 8 bases of the junction left unmatched. Germline CDR1 and CDR2: MNHNY and SVGAGI (reference sequence). The CDR3 has 14 residues. In DNA form, the CDR3 reads TGTGCCAGCAGTAACCGACAGGGGGCTAGGGAGCAGTACTTC. This sequence encodes CASSNRQGAREQYF.